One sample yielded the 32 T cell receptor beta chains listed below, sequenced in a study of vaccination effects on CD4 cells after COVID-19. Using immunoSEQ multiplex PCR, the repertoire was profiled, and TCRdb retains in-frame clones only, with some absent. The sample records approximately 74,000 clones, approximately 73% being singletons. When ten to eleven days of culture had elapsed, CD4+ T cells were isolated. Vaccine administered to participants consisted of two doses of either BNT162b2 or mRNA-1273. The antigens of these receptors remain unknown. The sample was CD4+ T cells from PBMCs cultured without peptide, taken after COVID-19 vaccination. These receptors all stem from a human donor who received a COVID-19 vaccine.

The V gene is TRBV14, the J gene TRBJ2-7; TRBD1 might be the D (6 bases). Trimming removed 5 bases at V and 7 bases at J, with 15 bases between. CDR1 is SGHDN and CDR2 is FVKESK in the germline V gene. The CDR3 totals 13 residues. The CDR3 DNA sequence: TGTGCCAGCAGCTTTTCCAGGGGTCGAGAGCAGTACGTC. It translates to CASSFSRGREQYV.

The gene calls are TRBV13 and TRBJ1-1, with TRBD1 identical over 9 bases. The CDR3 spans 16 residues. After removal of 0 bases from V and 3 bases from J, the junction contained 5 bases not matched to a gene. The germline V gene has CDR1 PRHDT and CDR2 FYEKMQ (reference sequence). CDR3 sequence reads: CASSLGDRGRDTEAFF. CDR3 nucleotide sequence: TGTGCCAGCAGCTTAGGGGACAGGGGAAGAGACACTGAAGCTTTCTTT.

As DNA, the CDR3 is TGTGCCAGCAGTGTAAAGAACTCTGGAAACACCATATATTTT. Translating gives CASSVKNSGNTIYF. The chain has TRBV2 and TRBJ1-3, with D hard to call. The V end lost 4 bases, the J end lost 0 bases, and 7 bases lay between the germline ends. Germline CDR1 reads SNHLY; CDR2 reads FYNNEI. The CDR3 spans 14 residues.

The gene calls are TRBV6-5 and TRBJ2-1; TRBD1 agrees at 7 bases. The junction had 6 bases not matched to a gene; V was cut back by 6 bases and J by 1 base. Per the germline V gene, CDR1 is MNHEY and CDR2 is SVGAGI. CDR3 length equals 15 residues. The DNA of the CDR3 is TGTGCCAGCAGCCACAGGGGAAGTTCCTACAATGAGCAGTTCTTC. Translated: CASSHRGSSYNEQFF.

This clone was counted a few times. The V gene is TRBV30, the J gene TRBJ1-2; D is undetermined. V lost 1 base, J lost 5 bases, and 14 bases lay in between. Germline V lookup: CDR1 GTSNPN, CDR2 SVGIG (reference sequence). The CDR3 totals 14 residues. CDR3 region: CAWSGHTLGYGYTF. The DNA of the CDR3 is TGTGCCTGGAGTGGGCACACCTTGGGGTATGGCTACACCTTC.

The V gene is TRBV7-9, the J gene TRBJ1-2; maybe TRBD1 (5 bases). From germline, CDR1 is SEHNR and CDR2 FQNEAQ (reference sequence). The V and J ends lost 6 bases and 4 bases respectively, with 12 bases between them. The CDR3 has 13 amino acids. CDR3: CASRNTGSYGYTF. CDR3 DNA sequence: TGTGCCAGCAGAAATACAGGAAGCTATGGCTACACCTTC.

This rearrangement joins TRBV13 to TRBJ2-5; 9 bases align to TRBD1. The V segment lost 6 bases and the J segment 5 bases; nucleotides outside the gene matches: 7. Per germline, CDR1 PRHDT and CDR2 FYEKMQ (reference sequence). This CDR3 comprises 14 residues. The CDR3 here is CASSPTGGQETQYF. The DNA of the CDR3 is TGTGCCAGCAGTCCCACAGGGGGCCAGGAGACCCAGTACTTC.

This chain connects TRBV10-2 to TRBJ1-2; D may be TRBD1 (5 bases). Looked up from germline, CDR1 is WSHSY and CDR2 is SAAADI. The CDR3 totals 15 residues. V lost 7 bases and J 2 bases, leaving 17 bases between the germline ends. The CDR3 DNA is TGCGCCAGCACCCTCTCGGGTCGGGACAACTATGGCTACACCTTC. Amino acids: CASTLSGRDNYGYTF.

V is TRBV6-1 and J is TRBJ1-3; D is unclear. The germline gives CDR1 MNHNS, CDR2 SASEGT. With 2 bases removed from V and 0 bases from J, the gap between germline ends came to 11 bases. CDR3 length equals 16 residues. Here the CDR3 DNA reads TGTGCCAGCAGTGAACACACGTCCGGCTCTGGAAACACCATATATTTT. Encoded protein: CASSEHTSGSGNTIYF.

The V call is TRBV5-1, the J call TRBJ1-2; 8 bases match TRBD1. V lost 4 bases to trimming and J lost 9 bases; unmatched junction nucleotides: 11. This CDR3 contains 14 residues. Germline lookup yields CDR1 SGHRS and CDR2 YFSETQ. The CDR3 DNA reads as TGCGCCAGCAGCCGAGACGGGACAGGAGATAGCTACACCTTC. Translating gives CASSRDGTGDSYTF.

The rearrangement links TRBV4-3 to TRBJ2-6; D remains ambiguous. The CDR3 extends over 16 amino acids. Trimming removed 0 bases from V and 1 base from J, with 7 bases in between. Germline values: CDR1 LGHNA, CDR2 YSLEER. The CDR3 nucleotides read TGCGCCAGCAGCCAAGACTCCCATTCTGGGGCCAACGTCCTGACTTTC. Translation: CASSQDSHSGANVLTF.

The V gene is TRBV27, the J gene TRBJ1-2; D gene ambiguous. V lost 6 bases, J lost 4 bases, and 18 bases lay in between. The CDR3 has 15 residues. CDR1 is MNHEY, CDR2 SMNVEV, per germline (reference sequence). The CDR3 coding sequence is TGTGCCAGCAGCGTGCTCCCGCAGGATCTCTATGGCTACACCTTC. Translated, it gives CASSVLPQDLYGYTF.

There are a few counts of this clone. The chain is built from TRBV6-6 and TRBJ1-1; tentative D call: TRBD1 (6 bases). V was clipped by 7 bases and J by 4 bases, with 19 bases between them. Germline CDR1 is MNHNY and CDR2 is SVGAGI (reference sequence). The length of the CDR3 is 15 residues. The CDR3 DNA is TGTGCCAGCAATAAACAGGGCAGGGGTAGCACTGAAGCTTTCTTT. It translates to CASNKQGRGSTEAFF.

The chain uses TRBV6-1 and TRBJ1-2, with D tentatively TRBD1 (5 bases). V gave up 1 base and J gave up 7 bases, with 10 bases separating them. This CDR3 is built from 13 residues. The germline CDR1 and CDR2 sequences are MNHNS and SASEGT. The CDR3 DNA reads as TGTGCCAGCAGTGAAGGGGCAGGGATTGGCTACACCTTC. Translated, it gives CASSEGAGIGYTF.

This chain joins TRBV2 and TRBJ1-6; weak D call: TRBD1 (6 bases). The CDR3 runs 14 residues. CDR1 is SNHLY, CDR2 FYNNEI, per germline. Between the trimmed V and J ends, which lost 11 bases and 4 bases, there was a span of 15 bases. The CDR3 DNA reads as TGTGCCGGATTTACAGGGCTATATAATTCACCCCTCCACTTT. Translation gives CAGFTGLYNSPLHF. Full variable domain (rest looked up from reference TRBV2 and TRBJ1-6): EPEVTQTPSHQVTQMGQEVILRCVPISNHLYFYWYRQILGQKVEFLVSFYNNEISEKSEIFDDQFSVERPDGSNFTLKIRSTKLEDSAMYFCAGFTGLYNSPLHFGNGTRLTVT.

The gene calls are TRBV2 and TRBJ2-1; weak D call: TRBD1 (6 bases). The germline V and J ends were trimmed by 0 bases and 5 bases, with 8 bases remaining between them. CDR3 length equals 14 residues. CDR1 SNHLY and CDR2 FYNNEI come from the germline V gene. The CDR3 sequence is CASSEAWGHNEQFF. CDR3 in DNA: TGTGCCAGCAGTGAAGCGTGGGGGCACAATGAGCAGTTCTTC. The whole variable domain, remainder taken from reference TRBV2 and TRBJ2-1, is EPEVTQTPSHQVTQMGQEVILRCVPISNHLYFYWYRQILGQKVEFLVSFYNNEISEKSEIFDDQFSVERPDGSNFTLKIRSTKLEDSAMYFCASSEAWGHNEQFFGPGTRLTVL.

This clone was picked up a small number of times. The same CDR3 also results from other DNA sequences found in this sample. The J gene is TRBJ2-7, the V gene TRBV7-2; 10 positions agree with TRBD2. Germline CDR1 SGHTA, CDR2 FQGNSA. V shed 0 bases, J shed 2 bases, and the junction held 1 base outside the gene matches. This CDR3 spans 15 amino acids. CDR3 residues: CASSLAAGGPYEQYV. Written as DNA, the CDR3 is TGTGCCAGCAGCTTAGCAGCGGGGGGGCCCTACGAGCAGTACGTC.

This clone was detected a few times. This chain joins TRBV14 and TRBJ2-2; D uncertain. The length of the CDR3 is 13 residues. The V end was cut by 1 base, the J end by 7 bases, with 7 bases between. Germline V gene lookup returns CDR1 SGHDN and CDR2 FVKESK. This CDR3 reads CASSQVRNGELFF. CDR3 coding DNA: TGTGCCAGCAGCCAAGTCCGCAACGGGGAGCTGTTTTTT.

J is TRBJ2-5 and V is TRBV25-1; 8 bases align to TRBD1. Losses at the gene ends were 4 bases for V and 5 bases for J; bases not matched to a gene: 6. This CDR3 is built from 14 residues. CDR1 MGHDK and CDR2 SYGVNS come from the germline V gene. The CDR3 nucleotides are TGTGCCAGCAGTGGACAGGGGCGATTGGAGACCCAGTACTTC. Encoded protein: CASSGQGRLETQYF.

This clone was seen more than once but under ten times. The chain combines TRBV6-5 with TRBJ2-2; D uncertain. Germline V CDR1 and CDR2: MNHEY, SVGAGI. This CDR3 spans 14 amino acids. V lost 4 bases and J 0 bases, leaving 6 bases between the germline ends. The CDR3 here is CASSFETNTGELFF. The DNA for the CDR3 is TGTGCCAGCAGTTTTGAGACGAACACCGGGGAGCTGTTTTTT.

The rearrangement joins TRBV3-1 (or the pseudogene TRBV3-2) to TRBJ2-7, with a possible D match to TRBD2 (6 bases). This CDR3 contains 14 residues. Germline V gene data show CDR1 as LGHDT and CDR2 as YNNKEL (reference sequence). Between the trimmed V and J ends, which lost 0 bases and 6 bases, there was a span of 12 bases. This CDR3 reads CASSQDRKGGEQYV. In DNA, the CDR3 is TGTGCCAGCAGCCAAGATAGGAAGGGAGGCGAGCAGTACGTC.

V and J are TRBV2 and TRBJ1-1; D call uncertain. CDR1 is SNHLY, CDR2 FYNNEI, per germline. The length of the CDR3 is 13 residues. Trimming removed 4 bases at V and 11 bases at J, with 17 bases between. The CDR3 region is CASSVSAYEGAFF. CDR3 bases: TGTGCCAGCAGTGTATCGGCTTATGAAGGCGCTTTCTTT.

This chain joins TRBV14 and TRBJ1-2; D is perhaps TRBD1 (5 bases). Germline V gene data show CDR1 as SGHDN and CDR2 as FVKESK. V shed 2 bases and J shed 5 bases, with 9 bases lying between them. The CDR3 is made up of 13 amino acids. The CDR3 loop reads CASSQQGWYGYTF. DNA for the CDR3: TGTGCCAGCAGCCAACAGGGTTGGTATGGCTACACCTTC.

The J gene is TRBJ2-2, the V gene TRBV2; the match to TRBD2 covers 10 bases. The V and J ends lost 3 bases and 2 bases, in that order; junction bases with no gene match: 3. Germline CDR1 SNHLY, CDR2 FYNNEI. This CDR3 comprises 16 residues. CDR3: CASSDQRGGNTGELFF. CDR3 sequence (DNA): TGTGCCAGCAGTGATCAGCGGGGGGGAAACACCGGGGAGCTGTTTTTT.

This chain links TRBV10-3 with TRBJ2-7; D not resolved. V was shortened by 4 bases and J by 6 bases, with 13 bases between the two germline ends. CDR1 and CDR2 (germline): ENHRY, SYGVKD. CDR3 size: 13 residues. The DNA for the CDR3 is TGTGCCATCAGTGCCGTCCCGGCCCCCGAGCAGTACGTC. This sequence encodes CAISAVPAPEQYV.

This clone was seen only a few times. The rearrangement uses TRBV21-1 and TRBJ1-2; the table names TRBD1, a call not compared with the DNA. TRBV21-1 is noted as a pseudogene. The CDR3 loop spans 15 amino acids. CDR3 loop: CASSEPRTVAYGYTF. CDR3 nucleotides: TGTGCCAGCAGCGAACCACGGACAGTGGCTTATGGCTACACCTTC.

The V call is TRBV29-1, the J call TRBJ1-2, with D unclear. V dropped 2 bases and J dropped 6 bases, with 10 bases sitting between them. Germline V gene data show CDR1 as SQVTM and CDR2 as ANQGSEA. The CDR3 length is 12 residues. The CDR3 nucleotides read TGCAGCGTTGAAAGGGCTGACGATGGCTACACCTTC. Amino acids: CSVERADDGYTF.

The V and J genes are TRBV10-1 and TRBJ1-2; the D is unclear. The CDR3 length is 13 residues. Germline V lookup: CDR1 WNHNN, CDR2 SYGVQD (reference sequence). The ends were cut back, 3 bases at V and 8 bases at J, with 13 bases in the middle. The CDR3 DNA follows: TGCGCCAGCAGTGACCCGATGTCCCAGGGCTACACCTTC. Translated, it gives CASSDPMSQGYTF.

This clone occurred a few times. The CDR3 nucleotides are TGTGCCAGCAGCAAAGGGCAGGGGTATGGCTACACCTTC. It specifies CASSKGQGYGYTF. The rearrangement uses TRBV21-1 and TRBJ1-2; the D call of TRBD1 is as the table states it, not checked on the DNA. TRBV21-1 is shown as a pseudogene. The CDR3 loop spans 13 amino acids.

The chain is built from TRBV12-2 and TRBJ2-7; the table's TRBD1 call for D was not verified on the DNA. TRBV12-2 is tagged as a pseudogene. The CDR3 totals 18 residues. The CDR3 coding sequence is TGTGCAAGTCGCCTGCCGGGACAGGGGCCCGGGTGGTTATACGAGCAGTACGTC. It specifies CASRLPGQGPGWLYEQYV.

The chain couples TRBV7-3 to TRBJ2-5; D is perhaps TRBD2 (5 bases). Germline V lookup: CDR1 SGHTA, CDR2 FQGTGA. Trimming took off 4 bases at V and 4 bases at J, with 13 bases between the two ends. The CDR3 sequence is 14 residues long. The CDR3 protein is CASSSSSSPETQYF. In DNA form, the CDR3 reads TGTGCCAGCAGCTCATCTAGCTCCCCAGAGACCCAGTACTTC.

This CDR3 is CSASGVDSSSYNSPLHF. In DNA form, the CDR3 reads TGCAGTGCTAGTGGCGTCGATTCGAGCTCCTATAATTCACCCCTCCACTTT. This sequence joins TRBV20-1 and TRBJ1-6; D not resolved. Germline V gene data show CDR1 as DFQATT and CDR2 as SNEGSKA (reference sequence). The CDR3 has 17 residues. V was cut by 3 bases and J by 0 bases, with 15 bases left in between.